Listed here are 14 T cell receptor beta chains from one sample, sequenced in a study of shared T cell receptors in the human thymus. Libraries were prepared by immunoSEQ multiplex PCR; TCRdb keeps only in-frame clonotypes and omits some of them. This table has hundreds of thousands of clones, roughly 86% appearing once. These same data were also listed under a study on human thymus T cells.

Sequenced material: thymocytes. The receptors come from a boy in the first two years of life with a congenital heart defect.

This sequence joins TRBV7-2 and TRBJ2-3; TRBD1 matches at 7 bases. The V and J ends lost 1 base and 2 bases, in that order; junction bases with no gene match: 9. Germline V gene data show CDR1 as SGHTA and CDR2 as FQGNSA. This CDR3 spans 17 amino acids. CDR3 in DNA: TGTGCCAGCAGCTTAGACCCCCGGGACAGAGACACAGATACGCAGTATTTT. Amino acid sequence: CASSLDPRDRDTDTQYF.

This chain uses TRBV27 with TRBJ2-7; D unclear. V was clipped by 5 bases and J by 2 bases, with 10 bases between them. Looked up from germline, CDR1 is MNHEY and CDR2 is SMNVEV (reference sequence). The CDR3 consists of 13 residues. CDR3 bases: TGTGCCAGCAGTAGTGGGCTAACCTACGAGCAGTACTTC. This translates into CASSSGLTYEQYF.

The CDR3 DNA reads TGTGCCAGCAGCGTACGCCTGAGCGGGAGGGAATACGAGCAGTACTTC. Encoded protein: CASSVRLSGREYEQYF. This rearrangement joins TRBV7-2 to TRBJ2-7; 10 positions agree with TRBD2. The V segment lost 5 bases and the J segment 4 bases; nucleotides outside the gene matches: 11. The CDR3 is made up of 16 amino acids. Germline values: CDR1 SGHTA, CDR2 FQGNSA.

The J gene is TRBJ1-3, the V gene TRBV6-1; possible D gene TRBD1, 5 bases. Germline CDR1 is MNHNS and CDR2 is SASEGT. The CDR3 is 14 amino acids. The V and J ends lost 8 bases and 4 bases respectively, with 15 bases between them. The DNA of the CDR3 is TGTGCCAGCGGGCACAGGCACCAGGGAAACACCATATATTTT. Its translation is CASGHRHQGNTIYF.

The rearrangement joins TRBV5-1 to TRBJ2-1, with 11 bases fitting TRBD2. Germline loops: CDR1 SGHRS, CDR2 YFSETQ. The CDR3 sequence is 15 residues long. V shed 3 bases and J 4 bases; nucleotides not matched to a gene: 3. CDR3 bases: TGCGCCAGCAGCTGGGGACTAGCGGAGTACAATGAGCAGTTCTTC. Encoded protein: CASSWGLAEYNEQFF.

The genes are TRBV5-6 and TRBJ2-7; D possibly corresponds to TRBD1 (6 bases). The germline CDR1 and CDR2 sequences are SGHDT and YYEEEE. The CDR3 length is 16 residues. The V and J ends lost 0 bases and 1 base respectively, with 14 bases between them. The CDR3 region is CASSLVLGAGSYEQYF. The CDR3 region has the DNA TGTGCCAGCAGCTTGGTTTTGGGGGCCGGTTCCTACGAGCAGTACTTC.

This clone was seen a few times. This chain uses TRBV4-1 with TRBJ1-2, with 9 positions matching TRBD1. Germline V gene data show CDR1 as MGHRA and CDR2 as YSYEKL. There are 15 residues in the CDR3. Trimming cost V 0 bases and J 6 bases; bases outside gene matches: 5. The CDR3 bases are TGCGCCAGCAGCCAAGATACAGGGGGCGAAGATGGCTACACCTTC. Its translation: CASSQDTGGEDGYTF.

V and J are TRBV19 and TRBJ2-2, with D tentatively TRBD1 (5 bases). CDR1 and CDR2 from the germline V gene are LNHDA and SQIVND (reference sequence). The CDR3 runs to 16 residues. Trimming cost V 6 bases and J 0 bases, with 14 bases left between them. CDR3 sequence (DNA): TGTGCCAGTAGCCCCAAGACAGTACCGAACACCGGGGAGCTGTTTTTT. Amino acid sequence: CASSPKTVPNTGELFF.

This clone showed up just a few times. J is TRBJ1-4 and V is TRBV5-8, with D possibly being TRBD1 (6 bases). CDR1 and CDR2 from the germline V gene are SGHTS and YDEGEE. The CDR3 sequence is 13 residues long. V shed 8 bases and J shed 5 bases, with 13 bases lying between them. In DNA form, the CDR3 reads TGTGCCAGGAGGGGACAAAGCAATGAAAAACTGTTTTTT. It yields the protein CARRGQSNEKLFF.

This chain uses TRBV25-1 with TRBJ2-5; 15 bases are shared with TRBD2. V was pared by 3 bases and J by 3 bases, with 8 bases of the junction left unmatched. This CDR3 is 18 amino acids long. Germline V gene sequence: CDR1 MGHDK, CDR2 SYGVNS. The CDR3 loop is CASSDRGLAGGSEETQYF. The CDR3 DNA follows: TGTGCCAGCAGTGATCGGGGACTAGCGGGGGGCTCGGAAGAGACCCAGTACTTC.

This clone is a singleton in its sample. CDR3 sequence reads: CATSRGGRSNRNQPQHF. The DNA for the CDR3 is TGTGCCACCAGCAGAGGGGGCAGGTCAAATCGCAATCAGCCCCAGCATTTT. The V call is TRBV15, the J call TRBJ1-5; possibly TRBD1 for D (5 bases). The germline gives CDR1 LNHNV, CDR2 YYDKDF (reference sequence). V was clipped by 1 base and J by 2 bases, with 15 bases between them. The CDR3 has 17 residues. The whole variable domain, remainder taken from reference TRBV15 and TRBJ1-5, is DAMVIQNPRYQVTQFGKPVTLSCSQTLNHNVMYWYQQKSSQAPKLLFHYYDKDFNNEADTPDNFQSRRPNTSFCFLDIRSPGLGDTAMYLCATSRGGRSNRNQPQHFGDGTRLSIL.

The V call is TRBV30, the J call TRBJ1-6; 8 nucleotides align to TRBD1. The CDR3 covers 14 residues. Germline assignment: CDR1 GTSNPN and CDR2 SVGIG (reference sequence). The J segment lost 7 bases and the V segment lost 0 bases, leaving 2 bases of the junction unmatched. The CDR3 DNA is TGTGCCTGGAGTGTCAACAGGGGGAATTCACCCCTCCACTTT. This encodes CAWSVNRGNSPLHF.

V gene TRBV5-4 combines with J gene TRBJ1-4; no reliable D call. Trimming pared 0 bases from V and 8 bases from J, leaving 5 bases between. This CDR3 contains 12 residues. Germline CDR1 is SGHNT and CDR2 is YYREEE (reference sequence). The CDR3: CASSLAGEKLFF. The CDR3 DNA sequence: TGTGCCAGCAGCTTGGCCGGGGAAAAACTGTTTTTT.

The V call is TRBV6-1, the J call TRBJ1-5; 10 bases fit TRBD1. The V gene's germline CDR1 is MNHNS and CDR2 SASEGT. Germline trimming cut 3 bases from V and 0 bases from J; bases unmatched to any gene: 8. CDR3 size: 18 residues. CDR3 in amino acids: CASSDYLDRGYSNQPQHF. The CDR3 DNA reads TGTGCCAGCAGTGATTACCTGGACAGGGGGTATAGCAATCAGCCCCAGCATTTT.